A selection of T cell receptor beta chains follows, all from one sample in a study of blood T cell repertoires in COVID-19. Produced via immunoSEQ multiplex PCR; TCRdb's table is partial and in-frame only. The table has 300,000 to 350,000 clones, around 90% seen once. Specimen: peripheral blood. The source is a man aged 18 to 30 with active or convalescent COVID-19. CDR3s include the opening cysteine and the closing phenylalanine or tryptophan. D genes are given only for firm matches. For some rows the clone size is stated as once, few or many, or as a class when expanded; others skip it.

clone size: .
V gene: TRBV25-1
J gene: TRBJ1-6
D gene: .
CDR3 DNA: TGTGCCAGCAGTGAGGAGGGACGGGGAAATTCACCCCTCCACTTT
CDR3 protein: CASSEEGRGNSPLHF

clone size: few
V gene: TRBV11-2
J gene: TRBJ1-5
D gene: .
CDR3 DNA: TGTGCCAGCAGCGGATCGGGACAAGTGGCCCAGCATTTT
CDR3 protein: CASSGSGQVAQHF

clone size: .
V gene: TRBV2
J gene: TRBJ1-5
D gene: TRBD1
CDR3 DNA: TGTGCCAGCAGTGACAGGGGGCTCAATCAGCCCCAGCATTTT
CDR3 protein: CASSDRGLNQPQHF

clone size: .
V gene: TRBV12-5
J gene: TRBJ1-2
D gene: .
CDR3 DNA: TGTGCTAGTGGTTTGTACAGTACCCATGGCTACACCTTC
CDR3 protein: CASGLYSTHGYTF

clone size: .
V gene: TRBV3-1/TRBV3-2
J gene: TRBJ1-2
D gene: .
CDR3 DNA: TGTGCCAGCAGCCATTTTGAACAGGAAATGGACTATGGCTACACCTTC
CDR3 protein: CASSHFEQEMDYGYTF

clone size: .
V gene: TRBV7-9
J gene: TRBJ2-1
D gene: TRBD2
CDR3 DNA: TGTGCCAGCAGCGATGGGACTAGCGGGAGGGCGGACAATGAGCAGTTCTTC
CDR3 protein: CASSDGTSGRADNEQFF

clone size: few
V gene: TRBV28
J gene: TRBJ1-1
D gene: TRBD1
CDR3 DNA: TGTGCCAGCAGTTTAACAGGGGCAAGATCTGAAGCTTTCTTT
CDR3 protein: CASSLTGARSEAFF

clone size: .
V gene: TRBV6-5
J gene: TRBJ2-5
D gene: .
CDR3 DNA: TGTGCCAGCACCAGACAGTTACAAGAGACCCAGTACTTC
CDR3 protein: CASTRQLQETQYF

clone size: once
V gene: TRBV12-3/TRBV12-4
J gene: TRBJ2-7
D gene: .
CDR3 DNA: TGTGCCAGCAGTTATCGGGGAGGATACGAGCAGTACTTC
CDR3 protein: CASSYRGGYEQYF

clone size: .
V gene: TRBV7-9
J gene: TRBJ1-1
D gene: TRBD1
CDR3 DNA: TGTGCCAGCAGCTTAGTTGGGACAGGGGGTCGTTCGAACACTGAAGCTTTCTTT
CDR3 protein: CASSLVGTGGRSNTEAFF

clone size: .
V gene: TRBV28
J gene: TRBJ2-3
D gene: TRBD2
CDR3 DNA: TGTGCCAGCGGTAGCGGGGTGGGGGCACGGTGGGCGCAGTATTTT
CDR3 protein: CASGSGVGARWAQYF

clone size: .
V gene: TRBV24-1
J gene: TRBJ1-2
D gene: .
CDR3 DNA: TGTGCCACCAGTGACCCAGGTACCTATGGCTACACCTTC
CDR3 protein: CATSDPGTYGYTF

clone size: .
V gene: TRBV27
J gene: TRBJ2-3
D gene: .
CDR3 DNA: TGTGCCAGCAGTGCGGCGAGGCTGAGGGATACGCAGTATTTT
CDR3 protein: CASSAARLRDTQYF

clone size: .
V gene: TRBV12-3/TRBV12-4
J gene: TRBJ1-2
D gene: .
CDR3 DNA: TGTGCCAGCACCCCTGGGGAGGGAAGCTACACCTTC
CDR3 protein: CASTPGEGSYTF

clone size: .
V gene: TRBV28
J gene: TRBJ2-7
D gene: .
CDR3 DNA: TGTGCCAGCAGACGGACAGAGAGCTCCTACGAGCAGTACTTC
CDR3 protein: CASRRTESSYEQYF

clone size: .
V gene: TRBV28
J gene: TRBJ1-2
D gene: TRBD1
CDR3 DNA: TGTGCCAGCAGTTTACAGGGGGTATACTATGGCTACACCTTC
CDR3 protein: CASSLQGVYYGYTF

clone size: .
V gene: TRBV5-8
J gene: TRBJ2-7
D gene: .
CDR3 DNA: TGTGCCAGCAGCCTTCGTTCCTACGAGCAGTACTTC
CDR3 protein: CASSLRSYEQYF

clone size: .
V gene: TRBV2
J gene: TRBJ1-5
D gene: .
CDR3 DNA: TGTGCCAGCAGTGAAACCAGAGGAGGTCAGCCCCAGCATTTT
CDR3 protein: CASSETRGGQPQHF

clone size: .
V gene: TRBV18
J gene: TRBJ2-2
D gene: TRBD2
CDR3 DNA: TGTGCCAGCTCACCACCGAAGGGACTAGCGGGAGGGCACGACACCGGGGAGCTGTTTTTT
CDR3 protein: CASSPPKGLAGGHDTGELFF

clone size: .
V gene: TRBV6-2/TRBV6-3
J gene: TRBJ1-2
D gene: TRBD1
CDR3 DNA: TGTGCCAGCAGTTACGGGACAGACTACTATGGCTACACCTTC
CDR3 protein: CASSYGTDYYGYTF

clone size: .
V gene: TRBV5-1
J gene: TRBJ2-1
D gene: TRBD2
CDR3 DNA: TGCGCCAGCAGCTCGGGACTAGCGCCCTACAATGAGCAGTTCTTC
CDR3 protein: CASSSGLAPYNEQFF

clone size: .
V gene: TRBV5-6
J gene: TRBJ2-7
D gene: TRBD1
CDR3 DNA: TGTGCCAGCAGCCTAGGCAGGACAGGGGGCGGCGAGCAGTACTTC
CDR3 protein: CASSLGRTGGGEQYF

clone size: few
V gene: TRBV14
J gene: TRBJ2-1
D gene: .
CDR3 DNA: TGTGCCAGCAGCCAAGTATCCTACAATGAGCAGTTCTTC
CDR3 protein: CASSQVSYNEQFF

clone size: .
V gene: TRBV7-9
J gene: TRBJ1-2
D gene: .
CDR3 DNA: TGTGCCAGCAGCCCGGACAGCCTATTTTATGGCTACACCTTC
CDR3 protein: CASSPDSLFYGYTF

clone size: .
V gene: TRBV9
J gene: TRBJ2-1
D gene: TRBD1
CDR3 DNA: TGTGCCAGCAGAGGGCGGGCGCAGGGGGATGAGCAGTTCTTC
CDR3 protein: CASRGRAQGDEQFF

clone size: .
V gene: TRBV7-6
J gene: TRBJ2-7
D gene: TRBD2
CDR3 DNA: TGTGCCAGCAGCTTAGTTGTAGCGGGAGGGCCAAACGAGCAGTACTTC
CDR3 protein: CASSLVVAGGPNEQYF

clone size: .
V gene: TRBV5-5
J gene: TRBJ2-3
D gene: TRBD1
CDR3 DNA: TGTGCCAGCAGCCCCCGCGCCGGGACAGATAACACAGATACGCAGTATTTT
CDR3 protein: CASSPRAGTDNTDTQYF

clone size: once
V gene: TRBV7-8
J gene: TRBJ1-2
D gene: .
CDR3 DNA: TGTGCCAGCAGCTCACCGGACTCTCCCTATGGCTACACCTTC
CDR3 protein: CASSSPDSPYGYTF

clone size: .
V gene: TRBV29-1
J gene: TRBJ2-7
D gene: .
CDR3 DNA: TGCAGCGTCAATCTTCAGGCGACCTACGAGCAGTACTTC
CDR3 protein: CSVNLQATYEQYF

clone size: .
V gene: TRBV9
J gene: TRBJ2-7
D gene: .
CDR3 DNA: TGTGCCAGCAGCGTAGCCGAGAAATCCTACGAGCAGTACTTC
CDR3 protein: CASSVAEKSYEQYF

clone size: .
V gene: TRBV7-3
J gene: TRBJ1-5
D gene: .
CDR3 DNA: TGTGCCAGCAGCTTAAGCCCACACGTCTTTAGCAATCAGCCCCAGCATTTT
CDR3 protein: CASSLSPHVFSNQPQHF

clone size: .
V gene: TRBV6-5
J gene: TRBJ2-7
D gene: TRBD2
CDR3 DNA: TGTGCCACCAAACAGGGGAGTAGCGGGAGCTACGAGCAGTACTTC
CDR3 protein: CATKQGSSGSYEQYF

clone size: .
V gene: TRBV7-9
J gene: TRBJ1-4
D gene: TRBD1
CDR3 DNA: TGTGCCACCTCAATCAACCGGGACAGGGTGTTTTTT
CDR3 protein: CATSINRDRVFF

clone size: .
V gene: TRBV4-1
J gene: TRBJ1-5
D gene: .
CDR3 DNA: TGCGCCAGCAGCCAATCCGTACATGATGATCAGCCCCAGCATTTT
CDR3 protein: CASSQSVHDDQPQHF

clone size: .
V gene: TRBV6-6
J gene: TRBJ1-2
D gene: TRBD1
CDR3 DNA: TGTGCCAGCAGTTACTACCGACAGGGAAGTGGCTACACCTTC
CDR3 protein: CASSYYRQGSGYTF

clone size: .
V gene: TRBV4-1
J gene: TRBJ2-1
D gene: TRBD2
CDR3 DNA: TGCGCCAGCAGCCAACGGGACACGGGGACTAGCATTGAGCAGTTCTTC
CDR3 protein: CASSQRDTGTSIEQFF

clone size: few
V gene: TRBV3-1/TRBV3-2
J gene: TRBJ1-6
D gene: .
CDR3 DNA: TGTGCCAGCAGATCCAACCAGGGTATGCCACCCCTCCACTTT
CDR3 protein: CASRSNQGMPPLHF

clone size: .
V gene: TRBV25-1
J gene: TRBJ1-1
D gene: TRBD1
CDR3 DNA: TGTGCCAGCCGACAGGGTGGGGGCACTGAAGCTTTCTTT
CDR3 protein: CASRQGGGTEAFF

clone size: few
V gene: TRBV15
J gene: TRBJ1-3
D gene: .
CDR3 DNA: TGTGCCACCAGCAGGGGCCGGATATCTGGAAACACCATATATTTT
CDR3 protein: CATSRGRISGNTIYF

clone size: .
V gene: TRBV4-1
J gene: TRBJ2-7
D gene: TRBD1
CDR3 DNA: TGCGCCAGCAGCCAAGGACAGGGGCGGGAGCAGTACTTC
CDR3 protein: CASSQGQGREQYF

clone size: .
V gene: TRBV29-1
J gene: TRBJ1-1
D gene: .
CDR3 DNA: TGCAGCGTTGGATTAGGGGTGGGCACTGAAGCTTTCTTT
CDR3 protein: CSVGLGVGTEAFF

clone size: .
V gene: TRBV27
J gene: TRBJ2-3
D gene: TRBD2
CDR3 DNA: TGTGCCAGCCGCTCTGGGGGGGTCCGAATCACAGATACGCAGTATTTT
CDR3 protein: CASRSGGVRITDTQYF

clone size: few
V gene: TRBV7-2
J gene: TRBJ2-7
D gene: TRBD1
CDR3 DNA: TGTGCCAGCAGCTTAGCTGGGACAGGGGCCTACGAGCAGTACTTC
CDR3 protein: CASSLAGTGAYEQYF

clone size: .
V gene: TRBV19
J gene: TRBJ2-3
D gene: .
CDR3 DNA: TGTGCCAGTAGTACGGACCGTAGGGGCGGACCCGGGGGTACGCAGTATTTT
CDR3 protein: CASSTDRRGGPGGTQYF

clone size: .
V gene: TRBV5-4
J gene: TRBJ2-3
D gene: TRBD2
CDR3 DNA: TGTGCCAGCAGCTTGGCGGTAGCGGGGGCGAGCACAGATACGCAGTATTTT
CDR3 protein: CASSLAVAGASTDTQYF

clone size: .
V gene: TRBV19
J gene: TRBJ1-5
D gene: .
CDR3 DNA: TGTGCCAGTAGTATAGGGACTAGCGGTCAGCCCCAGCATTTT
CDR3 protein: CASSIGTSGQPQHF